This is a list of T cell receptor beta chains from one sample in a study of shared clonotypes between healthy human individuals. Libraries were prepared by immunoSEQ multiplex PCR; TCRdb keeps only in-frame clonotypes and omits some of them. Among 2 million to 2.5 million clones listed, 80% to 95% were seen once. The source material was naive CD4+ T cells from PBMCs. Receptors originate from a man younger than 35 in good health. Some clones in this sample may be carry-over from other donors' samples. The CDR3 runs from the conserved cysteine through the conserved F or W. The order of the fields is J gene, D gene, V gene, CDR3 length, clone size, CDR3 DNA, CDR3 protein. The D gene is left open where the match is weak. Size is omitted from some rows. Given values are once, few, many or a class for expanded clones.

TRBJ1-2 NA TRBV19 14 NA TGTGCCAGTAGTATAGAGCAGGGTGACTATGGCTACACCTTC CASSIEQGDYGYTF
TRBJ1-2 NA TRBV30 10 NA TGTGGTTTTCGGTTTGTAGAGTACACCTTC CGFRFVEYTF
TRBJ2-1 NA TRBV20-1 11 NA TGCAGTGCTTCTCGGGACAATGAGCAGTTCTTC CSASRDNEQFF
TRBJ2-2 NA TRBV28 13 NA TGTGCCAGCAGCGTACAGGGTGCGGGGGAGCTGTTTTTT CASSVQGAGELFF
TRBJ2-1 NA TRBV7-3 15 NA TGTGCCAGCAGCTTAACGTCGGGACTCTACAATGAGCAGTTCTTC CASSLTSGLYNEQFF
TRBJ1-4 TRBD1 TRBV6-1 15 NA TGTGCCAGCGAACGTGAGGGACAGCCTAATGAAAAACTGTTTTTT CASEREGQPNEKLFF
TRBJ2-1 NA TRBV5-1 14 NA TGCGCCAGCAGGGGGACCGGGAGTGAGGATGAGCAGTTCTTC CASRGTGSEDEQFF
TRBJ1-5 NA TRBV2 15 NA TGTGCCAGCTCACCATTAGGGAATAGCAATCAGCCCCAGCATTTT CASSPLGNSNQPQHF
TRBJ2-3 TRBD2 TRBV28 13 NA TGTGCCAGCAGACTAGCGTCCACAGATACGCAGTATTTT CASRLASTDTQYF
TRBJ2-5 TRBD1 TRBV18 15 NA TGTGCCAGCTCACCCTCGACAGGGCACCAAGAGACCCAGTACTTC CASSPSTGHQETQYF
TRBJ2-1 NA TRBV7-8 14 NA TGTGCCCCGGAAGCGGAACTCTCCTACAATGAGCAGTTCTTC CAPEAELSYNEQFF
TRBJ2-1 TRBD2 TRBV5-8 15 NA TGTGCCAGCAGCTTGGGACTAGCGGCCTACAATGAGCAGTTCTTC CASSLGLAAYNEQFF
TRBJ2-2 TRBD1 TRBV28 15 NA TGTGCCAGCAGTTCCAGGACAGGGAACACCGGGGAGCTGTTTTTT CASSSRTGNTGELFF
TRBJ2-1 NA TRBV6-1 13 NA TGTGCCAGCAGGACAGGTTCCTACAATGAGCAGTTCTTC CASRTGSYNEQFF
TRBJ1-4 NA TRBV4-1 15 NA TGCGCCAGCAGCTCACCCGGGACAACTAATGAAAAACTGTTTTTT CASSSPGTTNEKLFF
TRBJ2-7 NA TRBV5-1 14 NA TGCGCCAGCAGCTTCCGTGGCCAGGGTTACGAGCAGTACTTC CASSFRGQGYEQYF
TRBJ1-4 NA TRBV18 14 NA TGTGCCAGCTCATCGACCGACAGGAGCGAAAAACTGTTTTTT CASSSTDRSEKLFF
TRBJ2-7 TRBD1 TRBV10-3 13 NA TGTGCCATCAAAGGACAGGGGGGTAACGAGCAGTACTTC CAIKGQGGNEQYF
TRBJ2-1 NA TRBV6-5 13 NA TGTGCAACCGCTGGGGGAGCCGTGAATGAGCAGTTCTTC CATAGGAVNEQFF
TRBJ1-1 NA TRBV5-1 14 NA TGCGCCAGCAGGGAGGGTCCTCAAAACACTGAAGCTTTCTTT CASREGPQNTEAFF
TRBJ1-1 NA TRBV9 18 NA TGTGCCAGCAGCGTAGGGCAAAGGCAGGCAAGGGGGGGCACTGAAGCTTTCTTT CASSVGQRQARGGTEAFF
TRBJ1-5 TRBD1 TRBV27 16 NA TGTGCCAGCAGTCCGCGGACAGGGTGGTACAATCAGCCCCAGCATTTT CASSPRTGWYNQPQHF
TRBJ2-5 TRBD2 TRBV12-5 17 NA TGTGCTAGTGGCCCGGGACTAAAGCGAGAAGGGCAAGAGACCCAGTACTTC CASGPGLKREGQETQYF
TRBJ2-5 NA TRBV28 12 NA TGTGCCAGACGTAGCGAAAAAGAGACCCAGTACTTC CARRSEKETQYF
TRBJ2-7 TRBD2 TRBV18 16 once TGTGCCAGCTCACCGGCCACTAGCGGAGTCACCTACGAGCAGTACTTC CASSPATSGVTYEQYF
TRBJ2-7 TRBD2 TRBV2 15 NA TGTGCCAGCAGGGAGGGTCTAGCGGGAGTCTACGAGCAGTACTTC CASREGLAGVYEQYF
TRBJ2-2 NA TRBV27 16 NA TGTGCCAGCAGTCCAAGCCAGGGGGGGAAAGGCGGGGAGCTGTTTTTT CASSPSQGGKGGELFF
TRBJ2-1 TRBD2 TRBV7-2 16 NA TGTGCCAGCAGCCGGAGTAGCGGGAGATCCTACAATGAGCAGTTCTTC CASSRSSGRSYNEQFF
TRBJ2-7 NA TRBV28 15 NA TGTGCCAGCACCCCCCAGAGGGGGTTCTCCTACGAGCAGTACTTC CASTPQRGFSYEQYF
TRBJ2-1 NA TRBV11-1 15 NA TGTGCCAGCAGCGGGGAATTAGCGGCTAATAATGAGCAGTTCTTC CASSGELAANNEQFF
TRBJ2-2 TRBD1 TRBV7-9 16 NA TGTGCCAGCAGCACGGGACAGGGGAAGAACACCGGGGAGCTGTTTTTT CASSTGQGKNTGELFF
TRBJ2-6 NA TRBV28 16 NA TGTGCCAGCAGTTTACCACAGGATTTTGGGGCCAACGTCCTGACTTTC CASSLPQDFGANVLTF
TRBJ2-7 NA TRBV7-9 13 once TGTGCCAGCAGCTTATCGGGGGTGAGCGAGCAGTACTTC CASSLSGVSEQYF
TRBJ2-5 NA TRBV5-4 15 once TGTGCCAGCAGCTTGGGAGGGGTGGTACAAGAGACCCAGTACTTC CASSLGGVVQETQYF